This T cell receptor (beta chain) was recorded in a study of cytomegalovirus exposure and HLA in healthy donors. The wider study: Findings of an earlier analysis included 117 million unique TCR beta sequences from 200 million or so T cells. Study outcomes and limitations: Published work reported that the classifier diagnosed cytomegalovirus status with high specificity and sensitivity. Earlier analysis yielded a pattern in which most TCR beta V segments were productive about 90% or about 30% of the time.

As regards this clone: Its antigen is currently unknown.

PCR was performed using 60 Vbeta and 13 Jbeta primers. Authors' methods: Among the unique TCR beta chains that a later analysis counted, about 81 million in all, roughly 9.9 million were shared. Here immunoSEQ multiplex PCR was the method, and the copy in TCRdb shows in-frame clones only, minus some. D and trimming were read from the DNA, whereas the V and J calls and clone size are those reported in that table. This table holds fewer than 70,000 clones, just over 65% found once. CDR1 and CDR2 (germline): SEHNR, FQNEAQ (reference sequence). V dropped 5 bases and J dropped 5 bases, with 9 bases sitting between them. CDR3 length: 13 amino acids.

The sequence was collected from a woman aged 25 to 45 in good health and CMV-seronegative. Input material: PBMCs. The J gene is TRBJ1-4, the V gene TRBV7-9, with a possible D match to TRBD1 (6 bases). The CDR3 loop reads CASSPQGNEKLFF. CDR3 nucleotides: TGTGCCAGCAGCCCACAGGGAAATGAAAAACTGTTTTTT. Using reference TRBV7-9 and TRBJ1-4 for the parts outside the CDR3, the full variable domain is DTGVSQNPRHKITKRGQNVTFRCDPISEHNRLYWYRQTLGQGPEFLTYFQNEAQLEKSRLLSDRFSAERPKGSFSTLEIQRTEQGDSAMYLCASSPQGNEKLFFGSGTQLSVL.